At least ten counts were recorded for the clone carrying this TCR beta chain. As yet, its antigen is unknown. V lost 0 bases and J 7 bases, leaving 11 bases between the germline ends. The germline V gene encodes CDR1 SGHDT and CDR2 YYEEEE. The CDR3 contains 14 residues. This record comes from a study of molecular identifiers for immune sequencing clone quantification. Study-wide points: More than 97% of effector molecules, versus under 1% of naive-cell molecules, belonged to clones above 20 RNA copies.

Previously reported methods and listed TCR primers produced the bulk TCR libraries. Using its own MiXCR run on the PCR reads, TCRdb lists one record per CDR3 protein. The sample carries about half a million distinct CDR3 sequences, around 23% recorded once. The source material was naive CD8+ T cells from blood, with Jurkat cell RNA spiked in. Subset specified: FACS-sorted CD8+CD4-CCR7+CD45RA+ naive T cells. The chain couples TRBV5-6 to TRBJ2-1; D not certain. The source is a human donor in good health. Some libraries in this study had Jurkat cell RNA spiked in. This chain's CDR3 is CASSLGPARNEQFF. CDR3 coding DNA: TGTGCCAGCAGCTTGGGTCCGGCACGTAATGAGCAGTTCTTC. Full variable domain (missing parts from reference TRBV5-6 and TRBJ2-1): DAGVTQSPTHLIKTRGQQVTLRCSPKSGHDTVSWYQQALGQGPQFIFQYYEEEERQRGNFPDRFSGHQFPNYSSELNVNALLLGDSALYLCASSLGPARNEQFFGPGTRLTVL.